These 12 T cell receptor beta chains came from one sample sequenced in a study of siplizumab effects on memory and regulatory T cells. Clones were read by immunoSEQ multiplex PCR, and TCRdb kept only the in-frame ones, dropping some. The table lists about 69,000 clones, 88% of them singletons, with about 1.7% in the top ten. The sample comprised Tregs sorted from blood. The source is a human donor in good health.

This CDR3 is CASSPAGIYEQYF. In nucleotides, the CDR3 is TGTGCCAGCTCACCAGCAGGGATATACGAGCAGTACTTC. The V and J genes are TRBV18 and TRBJ2-7; tentatively, D is TRBD1 (5 bases). V was pared by 2 bases and J by 4 bases, with 9 bases between. The CDR3 runs 13 residues. CDR1 and CDR2 (germline): KGHSH, LQKENI.

The chain links TRBV10-3 to TRBJ2-3; 16 positions agree with TRBD2. Trimming cost V 2 bases and J 2 bases; bases outside gene matches: 10. The CDR3 covers 20 residues. Germline lookup yields CDR1 ENHRY and CDR2 SYGVKD. As DNA, the CDR3 is TGTGCCATCAGTGAGGTTAGGGGGACTAGCGGGAGGGCCACCACAGATACGCAGTATTTT. Encoded protein: CAISEVRGTSGRATTDTQYF.

This clone was picked up a small number of times. V is TRBV28 and J is TRBJ2-1; D gene uncertain. In germline, CDR1 is MDHEN, CDR2 SYDVKM. The CDR3 runs to 12 residues. Trimming pared 4 bases from V and 5 bases from J, leaving 6 bases between. The CDR3 nucleotides read TGTGCCAGCAGTTCCTTTAACAATGAGCAGTTCTTC. It codes for CASSSFNNEQFF.

The rearrangement joins TRBV15 to TRBJ1-3; D remains unclear. In germline, CDR1 is LNHNV, CDR2 YYDKDF (reference sequence). The CDR3 contains 15 residues. Trimming stripped 1 base from V and 2 bases from J, with 9 bases between. The CDR3 loop reads CATSRVLEAGNTIYF. The DNA for the CDR3 is TGTGCCACCAGCAGAGTATTAGAAGCTGGAAACACCATATATTTT.

V is TRBV12-5 and J is TRBJ1-3, with a weak D call TRBD1 (6 bases). The CDR3 has 16 residues. V lost 2 bases and J 3 bases, leaving 14 bases between the germline ends. Per germline, CDR1 LGHNT and CDR2 FRNRAP. This chain's CDR3 is CASGLIGGGFGNTIYF. DNA of the CDR3: TGTGCTAGTGGTTTGATAGGGGGGGGCTTTGGAAACACCATATATTTT.

V gene TRBV19 combines with J gene TRBJ1-2; D is undetermined. V lost 7 bases and J lost 4, with 13 bases in between. CDR3 length: 13 amino acids. CDR1 LNHDA and CDR2 SQIVND come from the germline V gene (reference sequence). The CDR3 coding sequence is TGTGCCAGTACCCCTTCGAGGATCTATGGCTACACCTTC. This codes for CASTPSRIYGYTF.

The V and J genes are TRBV19 and TRBJ1-1; no definite D call. Germline V gene data show CDR1 as LNHDA and CDR2 as SQIVND (reference sequence). The V end lost 5 bases, the J end lost 5 bases, and 21 bases lay between the germline ends. The CDR3 contains 16 residues. Here the CDR3 DNA reads TGTGCCAGTAGTCCCCTTCTAGGGCGGAGGGTGACTGAAGCTTTCTTT. Protein: CASSPLLGRRVTEAFF.

The chain employs TRBV6-1 and TRBJ1-1; 9 nucleotides line up with TRBD1. Germline V gene data show CDR1 as MNHNS and CDR2 as SASEGT. V shed 6 bases, J shed 2 bases, and the junction held 7 bases outside the gene matches. The CDR3 consists of 15 residues. CDR3 nucleotides: TGTGCCAGCAGCCTCCAACAGGGGGCTAACACTGAAGCTTTCTTT. It translates to CASSLQQGANTEAFF.

This CDR3 reads CASSQGGRRGWSDTQYF. The DNA of the CDR3 is TGCGCCAGCAGCCAAGGGGGGAGAAGGGGTTGGTCAGATACGCAGTATTTT. The chain is built from TRBV4-3 and TRBJ2-3; D may correspond to TRBD1 or TRBD2 (5 bases each). The length of the CDR3 is 17 residues. With 1 base removed from V and 4 bases from J, the gap between germline ends came to 18 bases. Germline V gives CDR1 LGHNA, CDR2 YSLEER.

The V call is TRBV10-3, the J call TRBJ1-5; TRBD1 matches 8 bases. The V and J ends lost 11 bases and 2 bases, in that order; junction bases with no gene match: 5. The V gene's germline CDR1 is ENHRY and CDR2 SYGVKD. The CDR3 has 13 residues. DNA for the CDR3: TGTGCCTCAACGGGACAGGGCAATCAGCCCCAGCATTTT. Protein product: CASTGQGNQPQHF.

The V call is TRBV15, the J call TRBJ1-6, with 11 bases that match TRBD1. Germline CDR1 and CDR2: LNHNV and YYDKDF (reference sequence). Trimming removed 5 bases from V and 6 bases from J; junction bases left unmatched: 3. This CDR3 is 15 amino acids long. The CDR3 sequence is CATSGTGGFNSPLHF. CDR3 DNA: TGTGCCACCAGCGGGACAGGGGGTTTTAATTCACCCCTCCACTTT.

This clone is a singleton in its sample. A junction boundary mismatches the germline segment, possibly from a read error. V and J are TRBV28 and TRBJ2-7, with D perhaps TRBD1 (5 bases). CDR1 and CDR2 from the germline V gene are MDHEN and SYDVKM. The CDR3 runs to 12 residues. The CDR3 spells CASSLWGDEQYF. The CDR3 DNA sequence: TGTGCCAGCAGCTTATGGGGCGACGAGCAGTACTTC.